This TCR beta chain was identified during a study of chemoradiotherapy in HPV16-positive cancers. Study as a whole: Two HPV16-positive patients' cells yielded candidate HPV-specific clones and common motifs. Study-wide points: Non-HPV-specific T cells did not expand in tumors during treatment, whereas candidate HPV-specific clones and E7-related motifs did.

The germline CDR1 and CDR2 sequences are LNHDA and SQIVND (reference sequence). With 3 bases removed from V and 0 bases from J, the gap between germline ends came to 13 bases. The CDR3 runs to 16 residues. On this clone itself: Antigen specificity is unknown.

TCRdb keeps only in-frame clones here, not all; method: immunoSEQ multiplex PCR. The repertoire holds about 8,000 clones, with about four fifths as singletons. The TCR comes from a human donor with HPV-associated anogenital cancer. The rearrangement uses TRBV19 and TRBJ2-3; tentative D call: TRBD2 (5 bases). Sequences were derived from blood, sampled from a patient who underwent chemoradiotherapy. The CDR3 protein is CASSIWIGLSTDTQYF. Written as DNA, the CDR3 is TGTGCCAGTAGTATTTGGATAGGACTCAGCACAGATACGCAGTATTTT.